A selection of T cell receptor beta chains follows, all from one sample in a study of regulatory T cells in long-lasting Graves disease. One entry per CDR3 protein results from TCRdb running MiXCR on the multiplex PCR reads. This sample has 350,000 to 500,000 distinct CDR3 sequences, with 16% found just once. The sample also formed part of further work on T cells in Graves' hyperthyroidism and ophthalmopathy.

The sequences come from peripheral blood mononuclear cells (PBMCs), collected at new diagnosis, from a patient treated with antithyroid drugs. Source of these receptors: a woman aged 25-40 years with Graves disease. Each CDR3 is given with its conserved first and last residue. The order of the fields is CDR3 protein, CDR3 DNA, V gene, clone size, J gene, D gene. D genes are given only for firm matches. A clone size is listed for some rows: how often the clone was seen (once, few, many), or a class if it is expanded.

CDR3aa: CASSQESWGNTGELFF
CDR3nt: TGTGCCAGCAGCCAAGAAAGCTGGGGGAACACCGGGGAGCTGTTTTTT
v_gene: TRBV4-2
abundance: few
j_gene: TRBJ2-2
d_gene: NA

CDR3aa: CASSLGGVGSLNEQFF
CDR3nt: TGTGCCAGCAGTTTGGGGGGGGTAGGAAGTTTGAATGAGCAGTTCTTC
v_gene: TRBV28
abundance: many
j_gene: TRBJ2-1
d_gene: TRBD2

CDR3aa: CASSLSLVGTDTQYF
CDR3nt: TGTGCCAGCAGCCTATCTCTTGTAGGCACAGATACGCAGTATTTT
v_gene: TRBV7-8
abundance: many
j_gene: TRBJ2-3
d_gene: NA

CDR3aa: CASSYGGAGANVLTF
CDR3nt: TGTGCCAGCAGTTACGGGGGGGCTGGGGCCAACGTCCTGACTTTC
v_gene: TRBV6-2/TRBV6-3
abundance: few
j_gene: TRBJ2-6
d_gene: TRBD2

CDR3aa: CSVHGSPSGTDTQYF
CDR3nt: TGCAGCGTCCACGGAAGTCCTAGCGGTACAGATACGCAGTATTTT
v_gene: TRBV29-1
abundance: many
j_gene: TRBJ2-3
d_gene: TRBD2

CDR3aa: CASSSLDILYEQYF
CDR3nt: TGCGCCAGCAGCTCCCTGGACATTCTCTACGAGCAGTACTTC
v_gene: TRBV5-1
abundance: NA
j_gene: TRBJ2-7
d_gene: NA

CDR3aa: CASRIDTGELFF
CDR3nt: TGTGCCAGCAGGATAGACACCGGGGAGCTGTTTTTT
v_gene: TRBV7-8
abundance: few
j_gene: TRBJ2-2
d_gene: NA

CDR3aa: CASSQRQGSRSYEQYF
CDR3nt: TGTGCCAGCAGCCAAAGACAGGGGAGTCGTTCCTACGAGCAGTACTTC
v_gene: TRBV3-1
abundance: few
j_gene: TRBJ2-7
d_gene: TRBD1

CDR3aa: CSARGGGWLTEAFF
CDR3nt: TGCAGTGCTAGGGGGGGGGGCTGGCTCACTGAAGCTTTCTTT
v_gene: TRBV20-1
abundance: few
j_gene: TRBJ1-1
d_gene: NA

CDR3aa: CASSSNRGYYEQYF
CDR3nt: TGTGCCAGCAGTTCGAACAGGGGTTACTACGAGCAGTACTTC
v_gene: TRBV12-3/TRBV12-4
abundance: many
j_gene: TRBJ2-7
d_gene: TRBD1

CDR3aa: CASSDGTSLEQYF
CDR3nt: TGTGCCAGCAGTGACGGAACCTCCCTCGAGCAGTACTTC
v_gene: TRBV27
abundance: many
j_gene: TRBJ2-7
d_gene: NA

CDR3aa: CSASPSNQPQHF
CDR3nt: TGCAGTGCTAGCCCTAGCAATCAGCCCCAGCATTTT
v_gene: TRBV20-1
abundance: few
j_gene: TRBJ1-5
d_gene: NA

CDR3aa: CASSPPGQGTETQYF
CDR3nt: TGTGCCAGCAGTCCTCCGGGACAGGGGACAGAGACCCAGTACTTC
v_gene: TRBV7-9
abundance: many
j_gene: TRBJ2-5
d_gene: TRBD1

CDR3aa: CASSQGPAGANVLTF
CDR3nt: TGTGCCAGCTCACAGGGGCCCGCTGGGGCCAACGTCCTGACTTTC
v_gene: TRBV18
abundance: NA
j_gene: TRBJ2-6
d_gene: NA

CDR3aa: CATSDWTGTSNEQFF
CDR3nt: TGTGCCACCAGTGATTGGACAGGGACTAGCAATGAGCAGTTCTTC
v_gene: TRBV24-1
abundance: many
j_gene: TRBJ2-1
d_gene: NA

CDR3aa: CSAAGLAGGFVYEQYF
CDR3nt: TGCAGTGCTGCGGGACTAGCGGGAGGGTTCGTCTACGAGCAGTACTTC
v_gene: TRBV20-1
abundance: many
j_gene: TRBJ2-7
d_gene: TRBD2

CDR3aa: CASSYPGQQNSPLHF
CDR3nt: TGTGCCAGCAGTTATCCGGGACAGCAAAATTCACCCCTCCACTTT
v_gene: TRBV6-2/TRBV6-3
abundance: few
j_gene: TRBJ1-6
d_gene: TRBD1

CDR3aa: CAISSGAGSGANVLTF
CDR3nt: TGTGCCATAAGCAGCGGTGCTGGCTCTGGGGCCAACGTCCTGACTTTC
v_gene: TRBV10-3
abundance: NA
j_gene: TRBJ2-6
d_gene: NA

CDR3aa: CASSGRDRDRGNEQYF
CDR3nt: TGTGCCAGCAGTGGGCGTGACCGGGACAGGGGTAACGAGCAGTACTTC
v_gene: TRBV25-1
abundance: many
j_gene: TRBJ2-7
d_gene: TRBD1

CDR3aa: CASRPRWTSLDEQFF
CDR3nt: TGTGCCAGCAGGCCAAGATGGACTAGCTTAGATGAGCAGTTCTTC
v_gene: TRBV5-5
abundance: few
j_gene: TRBJ2-1
d_gene: TRBD2

CDR3aa: CASTRNTEAFF
CDR3nt: TGTGCCAGCACGCGGAACACTGAAGCTTTCTTT
v_gene: TRBV16
abundance: many
j_gene: TRBJ1-1
d_gene: NA

CDR3aa: CASSFGHPGDTIYF
CDR3nt: TGTGCCAGCAGCTTCGGCCATCCCGGAGACACCATATATTTT
v_gene: TRBV7-6
abundance: NA
j_gene: TRBJ1-3
d_gene: NA

CDR3aa: CSGGQGGPLYTQYF
CDR3nt: TGCAGCGGTGGACAGGGGGGCCCCTTATATACGCAGTATTTT
v_gene: TRBV29-1
abundance: few
j_gene: TRBJ2-3
d_gene: TRBD1

CDR3aa: CAISVGGASTDTQYF
CDR3nt: TGTGCCATCAGTGTCGGGGGAGCTAGCACAGATACGCAGTATTTT
v_gene: TRBV10-3
abundance: few
j_gene: TRBJ2-3
d_gene: NA

CDR3aa: CATSGFAEAFF
CDR3nt: TGTGCCACCTCAGGGTTCGCTGAAGCTTTCTTT
v_gene: TRBV24-1
abundance: few
j_gene: TRBJ1-1
d_gene: NA

CDR3aa: CASSLWGGPGAFF
CDR3nt: TGTGCCAGCAGTTTATGGGGGGGCCCGGGTGCTTTCTTT
v_gene: TRBV27
abundance: NA
j_gene: TRBJ1-1
d_gene: NA

CDR3aa: CSAREGQGNSPLHF
CDR3nt: TGCAGTGCTAGAGAGGGACAGGGAAATTCACCCCTCCACTTT
v_gene: TRBV20-1
abundance: few
j_gene: TRBJ1-6
d_gene: TRBD1

CDR3aa: CASSPTSGSRNEQFF
CDR3nt: TGTGCCAGCAGTCCGACTAGCGGGAGTAGGAATGAGCAGTTCTTC
v_gene: TRBV12-3/TRBV12-4
abundance: few
j_gene: TRBJ2-1
d_gene: TRBD2

CDR3aa: CASFRQDGYTF
CDR3nt: TGTGCCAGCTTCAGACAGGATGGCTACACCTTC
v_gene: TRBV3-1
abundance: many
j_gene: TRBJ1-2
d_gene: NA

CDR3aa: CASSSGQENGKLFF
CDR3nt: TGTGCCAGCAGCTCCGGACAGGAAAACGGGAAACTGTTTTTT
v_gene: TRBV5-4
abundance: few
j_gene: TRBJ1-4
d_gene: TRBD1

CDR3aa: CASSVAGDRTYNEQFF
CDR3nt: TGTGCCAGCAGCGTAGCAGGGGACAGGACATACAATGAGCAGTTCTTC
v_gene: TRBV9
abundance: NA
j_gene: TRBJ2-1
d_gene: TRBD1

CDR3aa: CASSLGSSGTDTQYF
CDR3nt: TGTGCCAGCAGTTTAGGAAGTAGCGGGACAGATACGCAGTATTTT
v_gene: TRBV28
abundance: NA
j_gene: TRBJ2-3
d_gene: TRBD2

CDR3aa: CASSIEGYSNQPQHF
CDR3nt: TGTGCCAGTAGTATAGAGGGTTATAGCAATCAGCCCCAGCATTTT
v_gene: TRBV19
abundance: few
j_gene: TRBJ1-5
d_gene: NA

CDR3aa: CSARDLGDTQYF
CDR3nt: TGCAGTGCTAGAGATTTAGGAGATACGCAGTATTTT
v_gene: TRBV20-1
abundance: many
j_gene: TRBJ2-3
d_gene: NA

CDR3aa: CASSSTRDSWNQPQHF
CDR3nt: TGTGCCAGCAGTTCGACTCGGGACAGTTGGAATCAGCCCCAGCATTTT
v_gene: TRBV28
abundance: many
j_gene: TRBJ1-5
d_gene: TRBD1

CDR3aa: CASSQETGHPNYGYTF
CDR3nt: TGTGCCAGCAGCCAGGAGACCGGACACCCAAACTATGGCTACACCTTC
v_gene: TRBV4-2
abundance: few
j_gene: TRBJ1-2
d_gene: NA

CDR3aa: CASSSSAGGEEQFF
CDR3nt: TGTGCCAGCAGTTCGTCCGCGGGAGGGGAAGAGCAGTTCTTC
v_gene: TRBV28
abundance: many
j_gene: TRBJ2-1
d_gene: TRBD2

CDR3aa: CASSLSAGSEAFF
CDR3nt: TGCGCCAGCAGCTTGTCAGCAGGGTCTGAAGCTTTCTTT
v_gene: TRBV5-1
abundance: many
j_gene: TRBJ1-1
d_gene: NA

CDR3aa: CASNLQEPRPQPQHF
CDR3nt: TGTGCCAGCAACTTACAGGAGCCTAGGCCTCAGCCCCAGCATTTT
v_gene: TRBV27
abundance: many
j_gene: TRBJ1-5
d_gene: NA

CDR3aa: CAWDLGGYNEQFF
CDR3nt: TGTGCCTGGGACCTAGGGGGGTACAATGAGCAGTTCTTC
v_gene: TRBV30
abundance: many
j_gene: TRBJ2-1
d_gene: NA

CDR3aa: CASSEYQGLGGEQFF
CDR3nt: TGTGCCAGCAGTGAATATCAGGGGCTAGGAGGTGAGCAGTTCTTC
v_gene: TRBV25-1
abundance: many
j_gene: TRBJ2-1
d_gene: NA

CDR3aa: CASSLTLSRSTDTQYF
CDR3nt: TGTGCCAGCAGCTTAACCCTCTCCCGGAGCACAGATACGCAGTATTTT
v_gene: TRBV7-2
abundance: many
j_gene: TRBJ2-3
d_gene: NA

CDR3aa: CASTSVAYTEAFF
CDR3nt: TGTGCCAGCACCTCAGTGGCCTACACTGAAGCTTTCTTT
v_gene: TRBV7-2
abundance: many
j_gene: TRBJ1-1
d_gene: NA

CDR3aa: CASSFSDRVWEKLFF
CDR3nt: TGTGCCAGCAGTTTCTCCGACAGGGTTTGGGAAAAACTGTTTTTT
v_gene: TRBV28
abundance: many
j_gene: TRBJ1-4
d_gene: TRBD1

CDR3aa: CASSYGRAGTEAFF
CDR3nt: TGTGCCAGCAGTTACGGTCGGGCGGGGACTGAAGCTTTCTTT
v_gene: TRBV6-5
abundance: few
j_gene: TRBJ1-1
d_gene: NA

CDR3aa: CATSDSTYEQYF
CDR3nt: TGTGCCACCAGTGATAGCACCTACGAGCAGTACTTC
v_gene: TRBV24-1
abundance: few
j_gene: TRBJ2-7
d_gene: NA

CDR3aa: CASGPLPGQVIDEQFF
CDR3nt: TGTGCCAGCGGCCCACTACCGGGACAAGTAATCGATGAGCAGTTCTTC
v_gene: TRBV27
abundance: few
j_gene: TRBJ2-1
d_gene: NA

CDR3aa: CASSRPPSSYNEQFF
CDR3nt: TGTGCCAGCAGCAGGCCGCCGAGCTCCTACAATGAGCAGTTCTTC
v_gene: TRBV3-1
abundance: NA
j_gene: TRBJ2-1
d_gene: NA

CDR3aa: CASRDGTSVIGELFF
CDR3nt: TGTGCCAGCAGGGACGGGACTAGCGTGATCGGGGAGCTGTTTTTT
v_gene: TRBV28
abundance: many
j_gene: TRBJ2-2
d_gene: TRBD2

CDR3aa: CASSSASSYNEQFF
CDR3nt: TGTGCCAGCAGCTCGGCTAGCTCCTACAATGAGCAGTTCTTC
v_gene: TRBV7-9
abundance: many
j_gene: TRBJ2-1
d_gene: NA